These T cell receptor beta chains were read from a single sample in a study of technical replicates of blood from a few donors. Produced via immunoSEQ multiplex PCR; TCRdb's table is partial and in-frame only. The sample consists of 70,000 to 95,000 clones, approximately 94% of them appearing once. Sequenced sample: T cells isolated from PBMCs. These receptors originate from a human donor in good health. The CDR3 runs from the conserved cysteine through the conserved F or W. The order of the fields is V gene, clone size, J gene, D gene, CDR3 protein, CDR3 DNA. The D gene is left open where the match is weak. Clone size, where shown, is once, few, many, or a class for clones that have expanded.

TRBV7-8	few	TRBJ2-2	-	CASSFNTGELFF	TGTGCCAGCAGCTTTAATACCGGGGAGCTGTTTTTT
TRBV27	-	TRBJ2-2	TRBD2	CASSSGLAAVPNTGELFF	TGTGCCAGCAGTTCGGGACTAGCGGCCGTGCCGAACACCGGGGAGCTGTTTTTT
TRBV9	-	TRBJ2-3	TRBD2	CASSDSSGSGPDTQYF	TGTGCCAGCAGCGACTCCAGCGGGAGCGGCCCAGATACGCAGTATTTT
TRBV2	-	TRBJ2-2	TRBD1	CASSPGTGTGELFF	TGTGCCAGCAGCCCAGGGACAGGCACCGGGGAGCTGTTTTTT
TRBV25-1	-	TRBJ1-2	-	CASSESYGYTF	TGTGCCAGCAGTGAATCATATGGCTACACCTTC
TRBV11-2	-	TRBJ1-2	TRBD1	CASSLTRTGDRVYGYTF	TGTGCCAGCAGCTTAACAAGAACAGGGGACAGGGTCTATGGCTACACCTTC
TRBV18	-	TRBJ2-5	TRBD1	CASSPGTGRETQYF	TGTGCCAGCTCACCAGGGACAGGGAGGGAGACCCAGTACTTC
TRBV27	-	TRBJ2-2	-	CASTATSPELSGELFF	TGTGCCAGCACCGCCACGTCGCCCGAACTTAGCGGGGAGCTGTTTTTT
TRBV30	-	TRBJ2-5	-	CAWSSTGETQYF	TGTGCCTGGAGCTCCACGGGAGAGACCCAGTACTTC
TRBV5-4	-	TRBJ1-6	TRBD1	CASSWDRANSPLHF	TGTGCCAGCAGCTGGGACAGGGCGAATTCACCCCTCCACTTT
TRBV6-1	once	TRBJ1-2	-	CATQRIGGYTF	TGTGCCACCCAGAGGATTGGGGGCTACACCTTC
TRBV11-2	-	TRBJ2-3	-	CASSLYSSTDTQYF	TGTGCCAGCAGCTTGTACTCTAGCACAGATACGCAGTATTTT
TRBV28	once	TRBJ1-3	-	CASRRARTSGNTIYF	TGTGCCAGCAGGAGGGCCAGGACTTCTGGAAACACCATATATTTT
TRBV2	-	TRBJ1-5	-	CASSDTVHQPQHF	TGTGCCAGCAGTGACACAGTCCACCAGCCCCAGCATTTT
TRBV5-6	-	TRBJ2-7	TRBD2	CASETGGYEQYF	TGTGCCAGCGAGACGGGAGGCTACGAGCAGTACTTC
TRBV18	-	TRBJ2-7	TRBD1	CASSPPGQFYEQYF	TGTGCCAGCTCACCACCGGGACAGTTCTACGAGCAGTACTTC
TRBV4-1	-	TRBJ1-2	TRBD1	CASSQGDRANYGYTF	TGCGCCAGCAGCCAAGGCGACAGGGCTAACTATGGCTACACCTTC
TRBV30	-	TRBJ1-5	-	CAWRASAVGQPQHF	TGTGCCTGGAGGGCCAGTGCGGTCGGTCAGCCCCAGCATTTT
TRBV7-2	-	TRBJ1-4	TRBD1	CASSLAKGAQTNEKLFF	TGTGCCAGCAGCTTAGCGAAGGGGGCTCAGACTAATGAAAAACTGTTTTTT
TRBV7-2	-	TRBJ2-1	TRBD2	CASSRGLAGRNEQFF	TGTGCCAGCAGCCGGGGGCTAGCGGGACGGAATGAGCAGTTCTTC
TRBV28	-	TRBJ1-4	TRBD1	CASTSGTGNEKLFF	TGTGCCAGCACAAGCGGGACAGGGAATGAAAAACTGTTTTTT
TRBV11-3	-	TRBJ1-6	TRBD1	CASSLLLRTGGSPLHF	TGTGCCAGCAGTCTCCTCCTCAGGACAGGGGGCTCACCCCTCCACTTT
TRBV6-1	-	TRBJ2-1	TRBD1	CAIRDRERNEQFF	TGTGCCATCCGGGACAGGGAACGCAATGAGCAGTTCTTC
TRBV19	-	TRBJ2-2	-	CASSLPYPGSGELFF	TGTGCCAGTAGTCTCCCTTACCCGGGTTCCGGGGAGCTGTTTTTT
TRBV12-5	-	TRBJ2-1	TRBD2	CASGLGTSGYNEQFF	TGTGCTAGTGGTTTGGGGACTAGCGGATACAATGAGCAGTTCTTC
TRBV7-9	-	TRBJ1-1	TRBD1	CASSPQTGMNTEAFF	TGTGCCAGCAGCCCGCAGACAGGGATGAACACTGAAGCTTTCTTT
TRBV28	-	TRBJ2-3	TRBD2	CASRPPTSGMTDTQYF	TGTGCCAGCAGACCACCTACTAGCGGGATGACAGATACGCAGTATTTT
TRBV9	-	TRBJ2-7	TRBD2	CASSATSSGGYGEQYF	TGTGCCAGCAGCGCGACCTCTAGCGGGGGTTATGGCGAGCAGTACTTC
TRBV28	-	TRBJ1-5	-	CASSYPGHPYQPQHF	TGTGCCAGCAGTTATCCGGGACATCCCTATCAGCCCCAGCATTTT
TRBV14	-	TRBJ2-5	TRBD2	CASSLIRGGFQETQYF	TGTGCCAGCAGCCTAATTCGGGGGGGGTTCCAAGAGACCCAGTACTTC
TRBV30	-	TRBJ1-1	-	CAWILIGEAFF	TGTGCCTGGATCCTTATCGGTGAAGCTTTCTTT
TRBV5-1	-	TRBJ2-7	-	CASSLAFASYEQYF	TGCGCCAGCAGCTTGGCCTTCGCGTCCTACGAGCAGTACTTC
TRBV10-2	-	TRBJ2-1	TRBD2	CASSGTSGTWNEQFF	TGCGCCAGCAGTGGGACTAGCGGGACTTGGAATGAGCAGTTCTTC
TRBV5-1	-	TRBJ2-7	TRBD1	CASSQRTGHHEQYF	TGCGCCAGCAGCCAGAGGACAGGGCACCACGAGCAGTACTTC
TRBV18	-	TRBJ2-7	TRBD2	CASSPPSGSVSYEQYF	TGTGCCAGCTCGCCTCCTAGCGGGAGTGTGTCCTACGAGCAGTACTTC
TRBV19	-	TRBJ2-1	TRBD2	CASQTVMAGGDEQFF	TGTGCCAGCCAGACTGTTATGGCGGGAGGCGATGAGCAGTTCTTC
TRBV18	-	TRBJ1-5	-	CASSPPGSAGTPQHF	TGTGCCAGCTCACCACCAGGATCGGCAGGCACGCCCCAGCATTTT
TRBV9	few	TRBJ1-3	-	CASSFDTTTGNTIYF	TGTGCCAGCAGCTTCGACACGACCACGGGAAACACCATATATTTT
TRBV7-8	-	TRBJ1-2	-	CASSSLGYRDGNYGYTF	TGTGCCAGCAGCTCCCTAGGGTACAGGGACGGAAACTATGGCTACACCTTC
TRBV6-4	-	TRBJ1-1	-	CASSTQLNTEAFF	TGTGCCAGCAGTACACAGCTAAACACTGAAGCTTTCTTT
TRBV7-9	-	TRBJ2-1	TRBD1	CASSLWTGDHNEQFF	TGTGCCAGCAGCCTATGGACAGGGGATCACAATGAGCAGTTCTTC
TRBV7-9	-	TRBJ1-5	-	CASSLGVEGLQPQHF	TGTGCCAGCAGCTTAGGAGTAGAGGGTCTGCAGCCCCAGCATTTT
TRBV9	once	TRBJ1-1	-	CASSVELSTEAFF	TGTGCCAGCAGCGTAGAATTGAGCACTGAAGCTTTCTTT
TRBV2	once	TRBJ1-2	-	CASSLDSYGYTF	TGTGCCAGCAGTCTCGACTCTTATGGCTACACCTTC
TRBV7-9	-	TRBJ2-5	TRBD2	CASSLATMAGVSETQYF	TGTGCCAGCAGCTTAGCGACGATGGCGGGAGTCTCGGAGACCCAGTACTTC
TRBV18	once	TRBJ1-4	-	CASSPPRDREKLFF	TGTGCCAGCTCACCACCACGGGATCGGGAAAAACTGTTTTTT
TRBV18	-	TRBJ2-5	TRBD2	CASSPGLAVQETQYF	TGTGCCAGCTCACCAGGACTAGCGGTCCAAGAGACCCAGTACTTC
TRBV27	-	TRBJ1-4	-	CASSLYGQGGEKLFF	TGTGCCAGCAGTTTATATGGCCAGGGTGGTGAAAAACTGTTTTTT
TRBV6-4	-	TRBJ2-7	TRBD2	CASSDGRGANYEQYF	TGTGCCAGCAGTGATGGGCGGGGGGCAAACTACGAGCAGTACTTC
TRBV27	-	TRBJ1-5	TRBD1	CASSHRDRYQPQHF	TGTGCCAGCAGCCACCGGGACAGGTATCAGCCCCAGCATTTT